This entry describes one T cell receptor beta chain. This clone was seen only a few times. Its antigen target is currently unknown. Base-call qualities are not available, and no considerably larger clone is one nucleotide away. The library relied on the immunoSEQ multiplex PCR assay. For the multiplex PCR, a mixture combining 60 forward primers for TCR Vbeta segments and 13 reverse primers for TCR Jbeta segments was used. The CDR3 region of rearranged TCR beta genes was amplified from genomic DNA by a multiplex PCR assay. On the Illumina HiSeq System, the amplified TCR beta libraries were sequenced as 87-base-pair reads. As for the original processing: In a later analysis, tens of millions of unique TCR beta chains were counted across the roughly 670 repertoires, and roughly 11 million of these chains were shared by at least two donors. Raw reads were error-corrected and collapsed into unique sequences by a nearest-neighbor algorithm in which closely related sequences were merged to remove PCR and sequencing errors. Alignment of CDR3 sequences to IMGT reference sequences was used to assign V, D and J gene segments. For a sequence to be retained, a match of at least six nucleotides to both a V gene segment and a J gene segment was required. A rearrangement was called productive if the CDR3 had no stop codons and remained in frame with V and J, and every other rearrangement was called non-productive. Following IMGT convention, CDR3 was defined as the stretch from the second conserved V-encoded cysteine to the conserved J-encoded phenylalanine. In an earlier analysis of more than 550 of the donors, sequences lacking an unambiguous match to a single V gene segment were excluded. An earlier analysis of 587 of the donors called V segments functional above 56.7% productive rearrangements and segregating when the between-donor standard deviation exceeded 5%. To diagnose cytomegalovirus status from the catalog of TCR beta chain sequences, a statistical classification framework was built. In a later analysis, TCR nucleotide sequences were compared against IMGT/GENE-DB human TR gene sequences so that V and J genes could be assigned. A later analysis assigned CDR3 sequences and most-parsimonious VDJ recombination scenarios with the TCRdist pipeline. In a later analysis, each TCR beta chain was defined by its CDR3 amino acid sequence together with its V-gene family, and reads lacking a unique V-gene family were excluded. To address suspected cross-contamination and a sequencing artifact, a later analysis removed under 600 highly shared, low-generation-probability nucleotide sequences. In a later analysis, a clonal expansion index for each public chain was calculated from normalized within-repertoire ranks of inferred template counts. A later analysis computed generation probabilities with a VDJ recombination model fitted to out-of-frame rearrangements, and checked the results against IGoR. In a later analysis, hypergeometric tests were used to score TCR-TCR, TCR-HLA and TCR-CMV co-occurrence, with a repertoire-size bias correction applied to TCR pairs. A later analysis estimated false discovery rates by permuting HLA or CMV assignments 20 times. In a later analysis, co-occurring TCRs were grouped using DBSCAN, with TCRdist sequence similarity added in when clustering inside HLA-allele-positive subsets. Repertoires with fewer than 30,000 or more than 120,000 public chains were left out of co-occurrence clustering, as were five repertoires with anomalous nucleotide sharing. Here the immuneACCESS table is served through TCRdb, limited to in-frame sequences with V and J called. Missing clones are a known gap in these copies; in checked studies unresolved V genes cover under half, and the rest lacks a known reason. The DNA was the basis for D and trimming; V, J and clone size are from that table. The sample table records over 85,000 clones; under 85% of these occur just once. Around 6.6% of the sample is held by the ten biggest clonotypes.

This specimen comes from a study of cytomegalovirus exposure and HLA in healthy donors (dated by TCRdb to 2017 to 2019). Broadly, across the study: In an earlier analysis of roughly 590 of the donors, 276 Gb of sequence data and 117 million unique TCR beta sequences from 150 million to 200 million T cells were reported. An early release covering more than 500 HLA-typed donors comprised 300 to 350 gigabases of sequencing data and 65 million to 100 million unique TCR sequences. Of the roughly 390 genotyped donors, approximately 80% were placed in the genetic ancestry cluster associated with self-reported Caucasian donors. The study was designed to test whether signatures of past pathogen exposure could be identified by cataloging public T cell receptors. The T cell repertoires of 666 subjects were profiled by immunosequencing and related to cytomegalovirus serostatus. In addition to the first cohort of about 650 subjects, a separate validation cohort of 120 different subjects was used. To predict cytomegalovirus infection status, the study brought together high-throughput TCR immunosequencing, statistical association of individual TCRs with disease status, and machine learning. A later analysis re-analyzed previously published TCR beta repertoires from about 730 donors and added high-resolution HLA genotyping to study TCR occurrence patterns. Rather than using new phenotypic data, the later analysis identified candidate immune exposures from TCR beta sequences and from how often those sequences occurred across donors. An earlier analysis of 500 to 650 of the donors applied high-throughput TCR beta sequencing to assess whether each TCR beta V gene segment acted as functional or pseudogenic. Donor age, sex, ethnicity and CMV serostatus were collected together with the repertoire data. A later genetic analysis took genome-wide SNP genotypes for about 60% of the roughly 670 donors and used that subset as a discovery cohort. Every discovery cohort repertoire had been produced on one sequencing platform. Both class I and class II loci were covered by HLA typing, at four-digit resolution. The number of donors typed differed by locus, with about 629-640 for A, B, C, DRB1 and DQB1, over 500 for DQA1, 600 to 610 for DPA1, and around 430 for DPB1. About five DR-DQ haplotypes were treated as single units for association and clustering because of strong linkage in the cohort. On average, roughly 240,000 unique TCR beta nucleotide sequences were sequenced per donor among roughly 430 genotyped donors of the cohort, with roughly 20% of those sequences being non-productive. Results and caveats for the whole study, not just this receptor: Linkage disequilibrium might explain the correlated functional status among segregating V segments, but an unknown experimental factor could not be excluded. For the cohort, immune exposure information was limited to CMV serostatus. When HLA alleles, especially DR and DQ, strongly co-occurred, attributing TCR associations to individual alleles was difficult. A later genetic analysis associated a missense DCLRE1C variant with V-gene and J-gene trimming of TCR beta chains, and an independent cohort replicated the association. The study gave a list of 150 to 200 TCR beta chains associated with cytomegalovirus. In both the original and validation cohorts, the classifier was reported to diagnose cytomegalovirus status with high specificity and sensitivity. Broadly in line with IMGT annotations, most TCR beta V segments showed up in productive rearrangements about 90% or about 30% of the time in an earlier analysis of 450 to 750 of the donors. In vitro tests confirmed that a few of the cytomegalovirus-associated TCR beta chains recognize cytomegalovirus antigens. The sequencing pipeline was judged likely to have produced a cluster of highly shared sequence variants as a technical artifact. About 17 rarely observed V segments, including chromosome 9 orphons, were excluded from the earlier analysis of some 590 of the donors because counts were too low. It was suggested by the authors that the approach could potentially be generalized to other disease states and immunological phenotypes. A further reported finding was that TCR beta sequences accurately predicted the HLA-A and HLA-B alleles for most subjects in the first cohort. A later analysis found that HLA-associated TCR beta chains were more clonally expanded and had lower generation probabilities than equally common non-associated chains. Most CMV-associated TCR beta chains appeared to be HLA-restricted in a later analysis, and the HLA associations seemed to be driven largely by CMV exposure. Because HLA typing was unavailable for some donors at each locus, only the typed subset was used in association tests. A later genetic analysis reported fewer N-insertions in productive TCRs among donors in an Asian-associated ancestry cluster than the roughly 700-donor mean. According to a later analysis, parvovirus B19, influenza, CMV and Epstein-Barr virus appeared linked to several top co-occurrence clusters. Roughly uniform sequencing depth across donors was assumed in presence/absence analyses, although this assumption may not hold. A later analysis associated 16,951 TCR beta sequences with specific HLA alleles at a false discovery rate of 0.05. In a later analysis, TCR association rates were found to vary across HLA loci, with the most associated TCRs seen for DRB1 alleles and the fewest for HLA-C alleles. The 87-base-pair reads could not distinguish some IMGT-functional V segments, including TRBV6-2 and TRBV6-3, so those segments were excluded. This cohort had only TCR beta chains sequenced, and the lack of alpha or paired-chain data limited which features could be detected. While some public TCRs were present in many individuals, most TCR sequences turned up only very rarely across donors.

The cohort was made up of about 670 healthy bone marrow donors. At the time of sampling, all cohort members were nominally healthy, though unrecorded immune exposures were likely present. The donor was CMV seropositive and was included in the group of 300 or so seropositive cohort members. A peripheral blood sample was provided by each donor, and peripheral blood mononuclear cells were used for TCR beta sequencing. Genomic DNA was extracted from the blood cell samples with the Qiagen DNeasy Blood Extraction Kit. The CDR3 goes from the cysteine to the phenylalanine over 13 residues. Here the CDR3 DNA is all that survives: 39 bases in frame from base 1. The germline V gene encodes CDR1 SNHLY and CDR2 FYNNEI. V sheds 4 bases and J sheds 3 bases, leaving 8 bases between their ends.

The rearrangement joined TRBV2 to TRBJ2-3; tentative D gene TRBD1, with 5 bases matching. Material: PBMCs. The TCR was taken from a man aged 25-45 years in good health and CMV-seropositive. Here is the DNA: TGTGCCAGCAGTGGGGGCTTGACAGATACGCAGTATTTT. The encoded protein is CASSGGLTDTQYF.